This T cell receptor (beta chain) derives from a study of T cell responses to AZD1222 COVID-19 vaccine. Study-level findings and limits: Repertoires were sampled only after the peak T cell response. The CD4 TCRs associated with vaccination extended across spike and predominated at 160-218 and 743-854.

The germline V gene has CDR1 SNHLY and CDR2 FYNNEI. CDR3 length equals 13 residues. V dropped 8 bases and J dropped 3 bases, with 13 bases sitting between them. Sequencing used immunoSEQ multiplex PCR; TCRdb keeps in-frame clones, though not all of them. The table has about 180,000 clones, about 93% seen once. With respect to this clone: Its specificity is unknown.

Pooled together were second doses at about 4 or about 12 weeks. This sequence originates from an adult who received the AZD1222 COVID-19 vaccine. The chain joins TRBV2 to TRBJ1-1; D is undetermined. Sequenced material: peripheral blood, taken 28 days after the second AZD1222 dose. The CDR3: CASVSGMDTEAFF. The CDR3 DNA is TGTGCCAGCGTTTCGGGGATGGACACTGAAGCTTTCTTT. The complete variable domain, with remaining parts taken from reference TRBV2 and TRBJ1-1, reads EPEVTQTPSHQVTQMGQEVILRCVPISNHLYFYWYRQILGQKVEFLVSFYNNEISEKSEIFDDQFSVERPDGSNFTLKIRSTKLEDSAMYFCASVSGMDTEAFFGQGTRLTVV.